Below are 16 T cell receptor beta chains sequenced from a single sample in a study of beta chain features in type 1 diabetes. All of the isolated RNA was reverse transcribed, so expressed TCRB transcripts were sequenced. Repertoires were generated with immunoSEQ multiplex PCR, while TCRdb's copy carries only in-frame clones and drops some. In the table there are more than 300,000 clones, roughly 15% of which are singletons. The sample comprised naive CD4+ T cells from blood. The receptors shown here come from a woman aged 18 to 35 in good health.

The chain employs TRBV4-2 and TRBJ2-7; a weak D match, TRBD1 (6 bases). The CDR3 runs to 17 residues. Looked up from germline, CDR1 is LGHNA and CDR2 is YNFKEQ. V was shortened by 0 bases and J by 1 base, with 16 bases between the two germline ends. CDR3: CASSQDITADRSYEQYF. DNA for the CDR3: TGTGCCAGCAGCCAAGATATTACGGCGGACAGATCCTACGAGCAGTACTTC.

J is TRBJ1-1 and V is TRBV30, with a weak D call TRBD1 (5 bases). V lost 0 bases to trimming and J lost 4 bases, with 9 bases between them. The CDR3 spans 13 residues. The germline CDR1 and CDR2 sequences are GTSNPN and SVGIG (reference sequence). DNA of the CDR3: TGTGCCTGGAGTGTACTGACAGCCACTGAAGCTTTCTTT. Its translation: CAWSVLTATEAFF.

This clone was seen a handful of times. The chain combines TRBV14 with TRBJ2-7; 11 nucleotides match TRBD2. This CDR3 region has 16 residues. Germline CDR1 is SGHDN and CDR2 is FVKESK. Trimming cost V 4 bases and J 0 bases; bases outside gene matches: 5. The CDR3 region has the DNA TGTGCCAGCAGCCCTAGACTAGCGGGGCCCTCCTACGAGCAGTACTTC. Its translation is CASSPRLAGPSYEQYF.

This clone was detected a few times. V and J are TRBV18 and TRBJ1-1; tentative D call: TRBD1 (6 bases). The germline V and J ends were trimmed by 9 bases and 0 bases, with 17 bases remaining between them. In germline, CDR1 is KGHSH, CDR2 LQKENI. This CDR3 region has 15 residues. CDR3 protein: CASLFRGPMNTEAFF. The CDR3 nucleotides read TGTGCCAGTCTCTTCAGGGGTCCCATGAACACTGAAGCTTTCTTT. Filled out from reference TRBV18 and TRBJ1-1, the complete variable domain reads NAGVMQNPRHLVRRRGQEARLRCSPMKGHSHVYWYRQLPEEGLKFMVYLQKENIIDESGMPKERFSAEFPKEGPSILRIQQVVRGDSAAYFCASLFRGPMNTEAFFGQGTRLTVV.

This clone has just a few counts. The V gene is TRBV13, the J gene TRBJ1-5; 7 bases agree with TRBD1. CDR3 length equals 16 residues. The germline CDR1 and CDR2 sequences are PRHDT and FYEKMQ (reference sequence). V lost 0 bases and J lost 6; bases outside the gene matches: 8. The chain's CDR3 is CASSLGGGGAGQPQHF. The CDR3 nucleotides read TGTGCCAGCAGCTTAGGTGGAGGGGGCGCAGGTCAGCCCCAGCATTTT. Supplemented by reference TRBV13 and TRBJ1-5, the full variable domain reads AAGVIQSPRHLIKEKRETATLKCYPIPRHDTVYWYQQGPGQDPQFLISFYEKMQSDKGSIPDRFSAQQFSDYHSELNMSSLELGDSALYFCASSLGGGGAGQPQHFGDGTRLSIL.

The chain is built from TRBV29-1 and TRBJ2-7; TRBD1 might be the D (5 bases). This CDR3 is 12 amino acids long. CDR1 is SQVTM and CDR2 is ANQGSEA in the germline V gene. Trimming left V 6 bases short and J 4 bases short, with 13 bases between. CDR3 bases: TGCAGCGTCCCCTCGTCAGGGTACGAGCAGTACTTC. Protein product: CSVPSSGYEQYF.

The rearrangement links TRBV5-6 to TRBJ2-1; possible D gene TRBD1, 6 bases. The CDR3 covers 15 residues. Germline V gene lookup returns CDR1 SGHDT and CDR2 YYEEEE. V shed 5 bases and J shed 2 bases, with 14 bases lying between them. The CDR3 DNA sequence: TGTGCCAGCAGGCCGGACCCAGGGGCCTACAATGAGCAGTTCTTC. Protein sequence: CASRPDPGAYNEQFF.

The chain has TRBV27 and TRBJ2-1; D possibly corresponds to TRBD2 (6 bases). The CDR3 has 15 residues. Trimming took 5 bases from V and 5 from J, leaving 16 bases between them. The germline gives CDR1 MNHEY, CDR2 SMNVEV (reference sequence). The DNA for the CDR3 is TGTGCCAGCAGTCCTCGCCCCGGGACTGACAATGAGCAGTTCTTC. It is translated as CASSPRPGTDNEQFF.

V is TRBV5-1 and J is TRBJ2-7; 9 bases line up with TRBD1. Trimming removed 8 bases from V and 6 bases from J; junction bases left unmatched: 15. The length of the CDR3 is 15 residues. Germline CDR1 is SGHRS and CDR2 is YFSETQ. The CDR3 region is CASMTTGTGFGEQYF. In DNA form, the CDR3 reads TGCGCCAGTATGACGACCGGGACAGGGTTTGGCGAGCAGTACTTC.

This clone was counted between two and nine times. A read error may produce the germline difference seen at one junction end. The chain recombines TRBV9 with TRBJ1-1, with 7 positions matching TRBD1. The CDR3 runs 14 residues. Germline-derived CDR1 and CDR2 are SGDLS and YYNGEE. The DNA of the CDR3 is TGTGCCAGCAGCGTAGTGTCTGGTACCGGGACAGTTAATTTT. It codes for CASSVVSGTGTVNF.

The rearrangement uses TRBV30 and TRBJ2-7, with 11 bases that match TRBD2. This CDR3 comprises 14 residues. Germline V CDR1 and CDR2: GTSNPN, SVGIG (reference sequence). V shed 3 bases and J 7 bases; nucleotides not matched to a gene: 8. CDR3 sequence: CAWRDTSGSREQYF. CDR3 sequence (DNA): TGTGCCTGGAGGGACACTAGCGGGAGTCGAGAGCAGTACTTC.

CDR3: CASSVASGQGNSEQYF. CDR3 in DNA: TGTGCCAGCAGCGTAGCTTCGGGACAGGGGAACAGCGAGCAGTACTTC. The chain recombines TRBV9 with TRBJ2-7; 10 nucleotides align to TRBD1. Germline lookup yields CDR1 SGDLS and CDR2 YYNGEE. This CDR3 spans 16 amino acids. The V gene end was trimmed by 0 bases and the J gene end by 6 bases; junction bases not matched to a gene: 9.

This clone appeared a few times. The chain is built from TRBV27 and TRBJ2-5, with 8 nucleotides matching TRBD2. After removal of 3 bases from V and 5 bases from J, the junction contained 11 bases not matched to a gene. The CDR3 is made up of 16 amino acids. Germline V CDR1 and CDR2: MNHEY, SMNVEV (reference sequence). The CDR3 DNA reads as TGTGCCAGCAGTTTTGTTGGAGCGGGAGTATTGGAGACCCAGTACTTC. Translating gives CASSFVGAGVLETQYF.

The rearrangement uses TRBV7-2 and TRBJ1-1, with no clear D. This CDR3 has 14 residues. CDR1 and CDR2 (germline): SGHTA, FQGNSA. Deletions cut 4 bases from V and 8 bases from J, with 17 bases between. The DNA for the CDR3 is TGTGCCAGCAGCTACCTCCGAGGGAAACGGGAAGCTTTCTTT. Its translation is CASSYLRGKREAFF. Combining the CDR3 with reference TRBV7-2 and TRBJ1-1 gives the whole variable domain GAGVSQSPSNKVTEKGKDVELRCDPISGHTALYWYRQSLGQGLEFLIYFQGNSAPDKSGLPSDRFSAERTGGSVSTLTIQRTQQEDSAVYLCASSYLRGKREAFFGQGTRLTVV.

This clone was detected only a few times. The rearrangement joins TRBV12-5 to TRBJ2-1; 8 nucleotides match TRBD2. CDR3 length: 14 residues. The V and J ends lost 4 bases and 3 bases, in that order; junction bases with no gene match: 2. Looked up from germline, CDR1 is LGHNT and CDR2 is FRNRAP. For the CDR3, the DNA is TGTGCTAGTGGTTGGAGCGGGAGCTACAATGAGCAGTTCTTC. It yields the protein CASGWSGSYNEQFF.

This chain joins TRBV7-9 and TRBJ1-1; 7 bases line up with TRBD1. From germline, CDR1 is SEHNR and CDR2 FQNEAQ (reference sequence). V lost 5 bases, J lost 1 base, and 10 bases stayed unmatched. The CDR3 is made up of 16 amino acids. The CDR3 loop reads CASSTRTGKSNTEAFF. The CDR3, as DNA: TGTGCCAGCAGCACACGGACAGGCAAATCGAACACTGAAGCTTTCTTT.